What follows are 5 T cell receptor beta chains derived from one specimen sequenced in a study of early T cells in non-severe SARS-CoV-2 infection. From the 5' RACE reads, TCRdb called clonotypes with MiXCR, one entry per CDR3 protein. The data show 80,000 to 100,000 distinct CDR3 sequences, with 11% to 15% seen just once and roughly 6% held by the top ten. Input material: whole blood. The receptors derive from an adult who was a healthcare worker with PCR-confirmed SARS-CoV-2 infection or an uninfected control (not recorded which).

This clonotype appeared many times. V usage is TRBV6-5 and J usage is TRBJ2-7; D tentatively fits TRBD1 or TRBD2 (6 bases each). The CDR3 has 16 amino acids. Trimming took off 6 bases at V and 4 bases at J, with 22 bases between the two ends. CDR1 and CDR2 from the germline V gene are MNHEY and SVGAGI. The CDR3 region is CASRNRRGHNSYEQYF. In DNA form, the CDR3 reads TGTGCCAGCAGAAACCGGCGGGGACACAACTCTTACGAGCAGTACTTC.

J is TRBJ1-6 and V is TRBV5-6; TRBD1 matches 10 bases. In germline, CDR1 is SGHDT, CDR2 YYEEEE. The CDR3 spans 16 residues. Trimming cost V 3 bases and J 6 bases; bases outside gene matches: 6. The DNA of the CDR3 is TGTGCCAGCAGCTGGGACAGGGGAAAACCTAATTCACCCCTCCACTTT. Translation: CASSWDRGKPNSPLHF.

This clonotype was picked up a small number of times. The genes are TRBV27 and TRBJ1-6; D gene uncertain. Germline lookup yields CDR1 MNHEY and CDR2 SMNVEV (reference sequence). This CDR3 region has 12 residues. The V end lost 7 bases, the J end lost 9 bases, and 10 bases lay between the germline ends. This CDR3 is CASTLGSSPLHF. The DNA of the CDR3 is TGTGCCAGCACCCTAGGCAGTTCACCCCTCCACTTT.

J is TRBJ1-2 and V is TRBV29-1; tentative D call: TRBD1 (6 bases). V gave up 6 bases and J gave up 2 bases, with 16 bases separating them. Germline assignment: CDR1 SQVTM and CDR2 ANQGSEA. The CDR3 spans 14 residues. The CDR3 DNA follows: TGCAGCGTCGAGGGGGGGGACTACAACTATGGCTACACCTTC. The encoded protein is CSVEGGDYNYGYTF.

The chain uses TRBV14 and TRBJ1-1; D ambiguous. This CDR3 comprises 12 residues. The V and J ends lost 3 bases and 7 bases respectively, with 9 bases between them. Germline CDR1 and CDR2: SGHDN and FVKESK. The CDR3 sequence is CASSQRYSEAFF. The CDR3 DNA reads as TGTGCCAGCAGCCAGCGGTACAGTGAAGCTTTCTTT.